These 30 T cell receptor beta chains originate from one sample sequenced in a study of PD-1 blockade in classical Hodgkin lymphoma. Repertoires were generated with immunoSEQ multiplex PCR, while TCRdb's copy carries only in-frame clones and drops some. Of roughly 40,000 clones listed, around 87% are singletons. Relapse after autologous stem cell transplantation occurred in every patient, and brentuximab vedotin exposure varied. The starting material was peripheral blood mononuclear cells (PBMCs), obtained at baseline. The receptors here all came from a human donor with classical Hodgkin lymphoma.

The gene calls are TRBV6-1 and TRBJ1-1; the match to TRBD1 covers 10 bases. CDR3 length equals 14 residues. Looked up from germline, CDR1 is MNHNS and CDR2 is SASEGT. V lost 5 bases to trimming and J lost 1 base; unmatched junction nucleotides: 1. For the CDR3, the DNA is TGTGCCAGCAGTCGACAGGGGGCGAACACTGAAGCTTTCTTT. Its protein is CASSRQGANTEAFF.

The chain employs TRBV7-2 and TRBJ2-7; no reliable D call. CDR3 length: 11 residues. The V gene's germline CDR1 is SGHTA and CDR2 FQGNSA. V lost 5 bases, J lost 4 bases, and 6 bases lay in between. The CDR3 sequence: CASSKTYEQYF. CDR3 bases: TGTGCCAGCAGCAAAACTTACGAGCAGTACTTC.

This clone showed up just a few times. The chain joins TRBV2 to TRBJ2-7; 14 bases match TRBD2. CDR1 is SNHLY, CDR2 FYNNEI, per germline. V shed 7 bases and J 6 bases; nucleotides not matched to a gene: 8. The CDR3 spans 15 residues. The CDR3 sequence is CASTMMTSGGGEQYF. Written as DNA, the CDR3 is TGTGCCAGCACCATGATGACTAGCGGGGGGGGCGAGCAGTACTTC.

The chain joins TRBV7-2 to TRBJ1-5; no definite D call. The CDR3 is 15 residues long. The V gene lost 4 bases and the J gene lost 9 bases, with 19 bases spanning the gap. CDR1 is SGHTA, CDR2 FQGNSA, per germline. As DNA, the CDR3 is TGTGCCAGCAGCTCCGGGCCCGGGCCTTTGCGGCCCCAGCATTTT. Protein sequence: CASSSGPGPLRPQHF.

The chain joins TRBV10-3 to TRBJ2-1, with a possible D match to TRBD1 (5 bases). V was pared by 2 bases and J by 4 bases, with 6 bases between. CDR1 is ENHRY and CDR2 is SYGVKD in the germline V gene. The CDR3 is 13 residues long. CDR3 in amino acids: CAISEDRYNEQFF. The CDR3 DNA reads as TGTGCCATCAGTGAGGACAGATACAATGAGCAGTTCTTC.

V and J are TRBV28 and TRBJ2-7; D remains ambiguous. This CDR3 region has 15 residues. The V end lost 4 bases, the J end lost 0 bases, and 13 bases lay between the germline ends. Germline V gene lookup returns CDR1 MDHEN and CDR2 SYDVKM. The CDR3 is CASSSPALGSYEQYF. The CDR3 DNA sequence: TGTGCCAGCAGTTCCCCTGCACTTGGCTCCTACGAGCAGTACTTC.

The chain recombines TRBV9 with TRBJ2-7; D ambiguous. This CDR3 is built from 16 residues. Trimming removed 0 bases at V and 3 bases at J, with 16 bases between. In germline, CDR1 is SGDLS, CDR2 YYNGEE. The CDR3 sequence: CASSVGLGSLSYEQYF. The DNA for the CDR3 is TGTGCCAGCAGCGTAGGTTTGGGATCCCTTAGCTACGAGCAGTACTTC.

This chain uses TRBV27 with TRBJ2-4; perhaps D is TRBD1 or TRBD2 (5 bases each). Germline V lookup: CDR1 MNHEY, CDR2 SMNVEV (reference sequence). The CDR3 is 14 amino acids. Deletions cut 2 bases from V and 16 bases from J, with 21 bases between. CDR3 amino acids: CASSLSGVGTRRYF. For the CDR3, the DNA is TGTGCCAGCAGTTTAAGTGGGGTCGGGACCCGGAGATACTTC.

The chain joins TRBV18 to TRBJ2-1; TRBD2 is a possible D gene (6 bases). Germline values: CDR1 KGHSH, CDR2 LQKENI. V lost 2 bases, J lost 6 bases, and 17 bases lay in between. There are 16 residues in the CDR3. In DNA, the CDR3 is TGTGCCAGCTCACCAGGGCTGGGAACGGGGGTCAATGAGCAGTTCTTC. Amino acid sequence: CASSPGLGTGVNEQFF.

The CDR3 nucleotides are TGTGCCAGCAGCTCTAGGGGACAGAATGAAAAACTGTTTTTT. Translating it yields CASSSRGQNEKLFF. This chain connects TRBV11-2 to TRBJ1-4; 7 nucleotides line up with TRBD1. With 4 bases clipped from V and 5 bases from J, the junction kept 4 bases outside the gene matches. Germline V CDR1 and CDR2: SGHAT, FQNNGV. The CDR3 runs to 14 residues.

V usage is TRBV29-1 and J usage is TRBJ1-1; D is unresolved. The ends were cut back, 4 bases at V and 1 base at J, with 10 bases in the middle. The length of the CDR3 is 13 residues. From germline, CDR1 is SQVTM and CDR2 ANQGSEA. CDR3 region: CSVGDGPNTEAFF. The CDR3 region has the DNA TGCAGCGTTGGTGACGGTCCGAACACTGAAGCTTTCTTT. Full variable domain (outside the CDR3, taken from reference TRBV29-1 and TRBJ1-1): SAVISQKPSRDICQRGTSLTIQCQVDSQVTMMFWYRQQPGQSLTLIATANQGSEATYESGFVIDKFPISRPNLTFSTLTVSNMSPEDSSIYLCSVGDGPNTEAFFGQGTRLTVV.

The chain couples TRBV6-5 to TRBJ2-5; weak D call: TRBD1 (5 bases). Germline V gene lookup returns CDR1 MNHEY and CDR2 SVGAGI. Trimming took off 2 bases at V and 5 bases at J, with 15 bases between the two ends. The CDR3 is made up of 15 amino acids. CDR3: CASSYAGPWAETQYF. The CDR3 coding sequence is TGTGCCAGCAGTTACGCAGGGCCATGGGCGGAGACCCAGTACTTC.

J is TRBJ2-7 and V is TRBV6-6, with D perhaps given as TRBD1 or TRBD2 (5 bases each). The V gene lost 3 bases and the J gene lost 3 bases, with 18 bases spanning the gap. Germline CDR1 reads MNHNY; CDR2 reads SVGAGI (reference sequence). The CDR3 spans 16 residues. The CDR3, as DNA: TGTGCCAGCAGTTATCCCAGCCGGGACCACAGCTACGAGCAGTACTTC. This codes for CASSYPSRDHSYEQYF.

The chain recombines TRBV7-2 with TRBJ2-7; D gene uncertain. CDR3 length: 14 amino acids. V lost 3 bases, J lost 0 bases, and 9 bases lay in between. Per germline, CDR1 SGHTA and CDR2 FQGNSA. The CDR3 coding sequence is TGTGCCAGCAGCTTGGTCGGTAACTCCTACGAGCAGTACTTC. This gives the protein CASSLVGNSYEQYF.

The chain couples TRBV6-6 to TRBJ1-5; no definite D call. The CDR3 runs to 14 residues. V gave up 7 bases and J gave up 2 bases, with 12 bases separating them. The V gene's germline CDR1 is MNHNY and CDR2 SVGAGI (reference sequence). CDR3 bases: TGTGCCAGCACCTGGGCTCCGGGCAATCAGCCCCAGCATTTT. The encoded protein is CASTWAPGNQPQHF.

The sample holds a few counts of this clone. The CDR3 loop is CASSQGQGSSYEQYF. CDR3 DNA: TGTGCCAGCAGTCAGGGACAGGGGAGCTCCTACGAGCAGTACTTC. The chain employs TRBV27 and TRBJ2-7; TRBD1 aligns across 10 bases. The V gene end was trimmed by 5 bases and the J gene end by 0 bases; junction bases not matched to a gene: 4. Germline V lookup: CDR1 MNHEY, CDR2 SMNVEV (reference sequence). The CDR3 is 15 amino acids.

This sequence joins TRBV19 and TRBJ2-1, with TRBD1 matching 8 bases. CDR3 length: 15 amino acids. The germline V gene encodes CDR1 LNHDA and CDR2 SQIVND (reference sequence). V was pared by 1 base and J by 6 bases, with 5 bases of the junction left unmatched. CDR3 region: CASSIAGGAFNEQFF. Here the CDR3 DNA reads TGTGCCAGTAGTATAGCAGGGGGCGCATTCAATGAGCAGTTCTTC.

V and J are TRBV4-1 and TRBJ2-3; TRBD2 matches 11 bases. The CDR3 totals 16 residues. The germline V gene has CDR1 MGHRA and CDR2 YSYEKL. V gave up 4 bases and J gave up 2 bases; unmatched junction bases: 5. The CDR3 region is CASSPGTSGITDTQYF. In nucleotides, the CDR3 is TGCGCCAGCAGCCCGGGGACTAGCGGAATCACAGATACGCAGTATTTT.

This clone was detected only once. The V call is TRBV28, the J call TRBJ1-4; D is possibly TRBD1 (5 bases). From germline, CDR1 is MDHEN and CDR2 SYDVKM. Trimming left V 5 bases short and J 3 bases short, with 13 bases between. This CDR3 region has 15 residues. As DNA, the CDR3 is TGTGCCAGCAGTGTCACGGGAGGGGCTAATGAAAAACTGTTTTTT. Encoded protein: CASSVTGGANEKLFF.

The chain combines TRBV6-5 with TRBJ2-2; D is ambiguous. Trimming shortened V by 6 bases and J by 3 bases, and 5 bases separated the two germline ends. The CDR3 has 12 residues. Per the germline V gene, CDR1 is MNHEY and CDR2 is SVGAGI. CDR3 residues: CASRVDTGELFF. The CDR3 DNA sequence: TGTGCCAGCAGGGTTGACACCGGGGAGCTGTTTTTT.

The rearrangement joins TRBV9 to TRBJ2-5; the D gene could be TRBD1 or TRBD2 (5 bases each). Trimming left V 1 base short and J 5 bases short, with 21 bases between. This CDR3 comprises 17 residues. Germline V gene sequence: CDR1 SGDLS, CDR2 YYNGEE. The CDR3 reads CASSVTPGTRPTETQYF. The CDR3 DNA reads as TGTGCCAGCAGCGTAACGCCGGGGACCCGCCCCACGGAGACCCAGTACTTC.

The chain links TRBV7-2 to TRBJ2-5; 8 bases match TRBD1. The CDR3 is 14 amino acids. With V trimmed by 7 bases and J by 5 bases, 9 bases remained unmatched. Germline V gene sequence: CDR1 SGHTA, CDR2 FQGNSA. CDR3 bases: TGTGCCAGCAAGGGGCAGGGGGCGGCGGAGACCCAGTACTTC. It is translated as CASKGQGAAETQYF.

The rearrangement uses TRBV19 and TRBJ1-2; D not certain. The CDR3 runs to 14 residues. Germline CDR1 and CDR2: LNHDA and SQIVND (reference sequence). Trimming shortened V by 9 bases and J by 3 bases, and 17 bases separated the two germline ends. The CDR3 reads CASQGGSSYYGYTF. CDR3 sequence (DNA): TGTGCCAGCCAAGGTGGATCCTCGTACTATGGCTACACCTTC.

This chain links TRBV4-3 with TRBJ2-3; tentatively, D is TRBD2 (5 bases). The V end was cut by 0 bases, the J end by 0 bases, with 13 bases between. This CDR3 has 17 residues. CDR1 and CDR2 (germline): LGHNA, YSLEER. The CDR3 loop reads CASSQDPLGSSTDTQYF. The CDR3 DNA sequence: TGCGCCAGCAGCCAAGATCCACTAGGGTCTAGCACAGATACGCAGTATTTT.

The V gene is TRBV11-2, the J gene TRBJ2-5; no reliable D call. Trimming cost V 1 base and J 7 bases, with 4 bases left between them. The germline gives CDR1 SGHAT, CDR2 FQNNGV. The length of the CDR3 is 11 residues. CDR3 sequence reads: CASSLVGTQYF. DNA for the CDR3: TGTGCCAGCAGCTTAGTGGGGACCCAGTACTTC.

This chain joins TRBV6-1 and TRBJ2-6, with TRBD1 matching 8 bases. In germline, CDR1 is MNHNS, CDR2 SASEGT. CDR3 size: 16 residues. The ends lost 3 bases at V and 2 bases at J; junction bases unmatched: 3. CDR3 sequence reads: CASSDQGAPGANVLTF. The CDR3 DNA reads TGTGCCAGCAGTGATCAGGGGGCTCCTGGGGCCAACGTCCTGACTTTC.

This clone was observed once. The J gene is TRBJ1-1, the V gene TRBV7-6, with D perhaps matching TRBD1 (5 bases). Per germline, CDR1 SGHVS and CDR2 FNYEAQ. The V gene lost 2 bases and the J gene lost 0 bases, with 13 bases spanning the gap. The CDR3 totals 16 residues. CDR3 region: CASSLRAGTMNTEAFF. CDR3 coding DNA: TGTGCCAGCAGCTTAAGGGCAGGGACCATGAACACTGAAGCTTTCTTT.

The chain joins TRBV4-2 to TRBJ1-3; a possible D gene is TRBD1 (5 bases). The CDR3 length is 13 residues. Germline V gene sequence: CDR1 LGHNA, CDR2 YNFKEQ. Trimming removed 0 bases from V and 6 bases from J, with 6 bases in between. The CDR3, as DNA: TGTGCCAGCAGCCAAGACAGGGTAAACACCATATATTTT. Protein sequence: CASSQDRVNTIYF.

This chain connects TRBV25-1 to TRBJ1-2; 9 bases align to TRBD1. The CDR3 runs to 15 residues. Germline V gene sequence: CDR1 MGHDK, CDR2 SYGVNS. V gave up 2 bases and J gave up 7 bases; unmatched junction bases: 8. The CDR3 coding sequence is TGTGCCAGCAGTGAACCCCTCGGGACAGGGAGTGGCTACACCTTC. It translates to CASSEPLGTGSGYTF.

In its sample, this clone ranks as medium-sized. The chain is built from TRBV29-1 and TRBJ2-7; the D gene is possibly TRBD1 (5 bases). Germline-derived CDR1 and CDR2 are SQVTM and ANQGSEA. Trimming took 6 bases from V and 1 from J, leaving 13 bases between them. There are 13 residues in the CDR3. CDR3 sequence reads: CSVRPTASYEQYF. The CDR3 DNA reads TGCAGCGTACGACCGACAGCTTCCTACGAGCAGTACTTC.